These 3 T cell receptor beta chains share one sample of origin, sequenced in a study of T cells in women clearing cervical HPV infection. Repertoires were generated with immunoSEQ multiplex PCR, while TCRdb's copy carries only in-frame clones and drops some. The sample data list roughly 47,000 clones. What was sequenced was blood buffy coat. The receptors originated from a woman aged 18 to 69 with a cervical HPV16 infection that either progressed to CIN3+ or cleared (not recorded which).

In regard to this clone: The read ends 3 residues early relative to the CDR3; the germline J gene fills the gap. This sequence joins TRBV30 and TRBJ1-2; weak D call: TRBD1 (5 bases). The CDR3 is 14 residues long. Per the germline V gene, CDR1 is GTSNPN and CDR2 is SVGIG (reference sequence). V was shortened by 4 bases and J by 2 bases, with 14 bases between the two germline ends. CDR3 DNA (partial): TGTGCCTGGATAACCCATGGGGGGAACTATGGC. Protein sequence: CAWITHGGNYG. The full CDR3 protein is CAWITHGGNYGYTF.

A remark on this clone: The DNA ends 3 residues before the CDR3 does, and the rest of the CDR3 is filled in from the germline J gene. The rearrangement links TRBV19 to TRBJ2-4; TRBD1 agrees at 8 bases. Germline-derived CDR1 and CDR2 are LNHDA and SQIVND (reference sequence). This CDR3 region has 13 residues. The chain's CDR3 is CASRSYTGGGQYF. Incomplete CDR3 DNA: TGTGCCAGTAGATCATACACAGGGGGAGGT. Based on the CDR3 plus reference TRBV19 and TRBJ2-4, the full variable domain is DGGITQSPKYLFRKEGQNVTLSCEQNLNHDAMYWYRQDPGQGLRLIYYSQIVNDFQKGDIAEGYSVSREKKESFPLTVTSAQKNPTAFYLCASRSYTGGGQYFGAGTRLSVL.

Regarding this clone: The DNA ends 3 residues before the CDR3 does, and the rest of the CDR3 is filled in from the germline J gene. The J gene is TRBJ2-7, the V gene TRBV23-1; TRBD2 aligns across 11 bases. TRBV23-1 is given ORF status, its function remaining uncertain. V lost 3 bases and J lost 0; bases outside the gene matches: 13. The CDR3 spans 19 residues. The CDR3 region is CASSHLGLAGGPSSYEQYF. CDR3 DNA, as far as it was read: TGCGCCAGCAGTCATTTAGGGCTAGCGGGGGGCCCTAGCTCCTACGAG.